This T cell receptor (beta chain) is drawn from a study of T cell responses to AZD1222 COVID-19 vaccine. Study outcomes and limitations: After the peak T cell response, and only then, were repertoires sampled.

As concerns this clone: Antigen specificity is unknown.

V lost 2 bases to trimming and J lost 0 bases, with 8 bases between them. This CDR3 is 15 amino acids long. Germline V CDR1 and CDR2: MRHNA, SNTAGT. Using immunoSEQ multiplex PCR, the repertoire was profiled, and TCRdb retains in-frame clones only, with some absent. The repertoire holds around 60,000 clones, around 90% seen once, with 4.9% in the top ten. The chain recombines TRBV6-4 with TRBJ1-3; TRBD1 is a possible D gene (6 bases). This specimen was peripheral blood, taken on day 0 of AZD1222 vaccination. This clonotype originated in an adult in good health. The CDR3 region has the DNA TGTGCCAGCAGTGACGGGACACACTCTGGAAACACCATATATTTT. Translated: CASSDGTHSGNTIYF.